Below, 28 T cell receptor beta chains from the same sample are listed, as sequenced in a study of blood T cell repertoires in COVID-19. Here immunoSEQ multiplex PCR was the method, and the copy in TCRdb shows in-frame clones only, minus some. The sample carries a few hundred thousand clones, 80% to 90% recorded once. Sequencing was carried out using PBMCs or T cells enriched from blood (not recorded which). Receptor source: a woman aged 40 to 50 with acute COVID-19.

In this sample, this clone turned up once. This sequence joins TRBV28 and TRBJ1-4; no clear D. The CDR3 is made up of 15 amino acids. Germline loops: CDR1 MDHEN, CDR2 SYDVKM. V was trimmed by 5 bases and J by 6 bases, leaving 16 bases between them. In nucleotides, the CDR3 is TGTGCCAGCAGTCTTTCAAGCCTCTCATATGAAAAACTGTTTTTT. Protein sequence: CASSLSSLSYEKLFF.

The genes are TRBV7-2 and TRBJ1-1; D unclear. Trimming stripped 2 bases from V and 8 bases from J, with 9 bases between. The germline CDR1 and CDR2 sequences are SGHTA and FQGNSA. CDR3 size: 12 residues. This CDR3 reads CASSLWSREAFF. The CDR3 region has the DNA TGTGCCAGCAGCTTATGGAGCCGGGAAGCTTTCTTT.

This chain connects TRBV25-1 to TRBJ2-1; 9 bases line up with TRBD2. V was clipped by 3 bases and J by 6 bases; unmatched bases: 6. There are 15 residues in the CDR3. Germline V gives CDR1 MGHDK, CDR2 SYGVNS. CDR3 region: CASSEELAGINEQFF. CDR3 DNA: TGTGCCAGCAGTGAGGAGCTAGCGGGAATCAATGAGCAGTTCTTC. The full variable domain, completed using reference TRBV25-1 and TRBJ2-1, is EADIYQTPRYLVIGTGKKITLECSQTMGHDKMYWYQQDPGMELHLIHYSYGVNSTEKGDLSSESTVSRIRTEHFPLTLESARPSHTSQYLCASSEELAGINEQFFGPGTRLTVL.

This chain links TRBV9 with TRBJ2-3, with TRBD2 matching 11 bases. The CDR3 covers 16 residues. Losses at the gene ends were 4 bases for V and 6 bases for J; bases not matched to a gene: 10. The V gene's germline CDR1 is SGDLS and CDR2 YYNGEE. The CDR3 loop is CASSILGTSGTDTQYF. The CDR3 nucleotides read TGTGCCAGCAGCATCCTTGGGACTAGCGGAACCGATACGCAGTATTTT. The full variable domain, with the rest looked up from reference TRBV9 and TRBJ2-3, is DSGVTQTPKHLITATGQRVTLRCSPRSGDLSVYWYQQSLDQGLQFLIQYYNGEERAKGNILERFSAQQFPDLHSELNLSSLELGDSALYFCASSILGTSGTDTQYFGPGTRLTVL.

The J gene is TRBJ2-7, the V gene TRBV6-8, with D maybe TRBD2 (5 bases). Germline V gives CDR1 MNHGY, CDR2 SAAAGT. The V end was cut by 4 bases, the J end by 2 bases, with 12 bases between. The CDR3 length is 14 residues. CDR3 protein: CASSWAGQPYEQYF. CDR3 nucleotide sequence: TGTGCCAGCAGTTGGGCGGGTCAACCCTACGAGCAGTACTTC.

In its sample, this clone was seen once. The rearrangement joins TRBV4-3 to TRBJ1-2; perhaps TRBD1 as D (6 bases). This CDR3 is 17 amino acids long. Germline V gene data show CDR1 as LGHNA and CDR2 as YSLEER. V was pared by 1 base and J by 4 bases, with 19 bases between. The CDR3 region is CASSQVPGQSRLYGYTF. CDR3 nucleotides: TGCGCCAGCAGCCAAGTGCCGGGACAATCCCGCCTCTATGGCTACACCTTC.

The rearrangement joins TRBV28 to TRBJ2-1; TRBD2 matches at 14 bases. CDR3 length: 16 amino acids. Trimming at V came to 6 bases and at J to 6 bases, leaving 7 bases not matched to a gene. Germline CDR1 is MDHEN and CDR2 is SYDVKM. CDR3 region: CASRFLGTSGSNEQFF. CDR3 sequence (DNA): TGTGCCAGCAGATTCCTCGGGACTAGCGGGAGCAATGAGCAGTTCTTC.

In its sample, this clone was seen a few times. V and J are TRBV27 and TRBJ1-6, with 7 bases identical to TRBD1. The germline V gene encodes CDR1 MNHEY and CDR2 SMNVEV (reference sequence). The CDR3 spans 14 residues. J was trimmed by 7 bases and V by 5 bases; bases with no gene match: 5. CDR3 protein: CASSKDRENSPLHF. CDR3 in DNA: TGTGCCAGCAGTAAAGACAGGGAAAATTCACCCCTCCACTTT.

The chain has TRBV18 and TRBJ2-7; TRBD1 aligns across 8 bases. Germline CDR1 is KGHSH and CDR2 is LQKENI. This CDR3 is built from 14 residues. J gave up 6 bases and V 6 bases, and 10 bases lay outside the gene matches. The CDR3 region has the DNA TGTGCCAGCTCGACTGGACAGGGCCAGGGCGAGCAGTACTTC. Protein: CASSTGQGQGEQYF.

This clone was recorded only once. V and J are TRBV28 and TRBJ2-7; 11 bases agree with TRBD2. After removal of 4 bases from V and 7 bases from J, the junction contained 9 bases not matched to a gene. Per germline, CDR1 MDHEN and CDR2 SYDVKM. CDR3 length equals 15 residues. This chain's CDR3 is CASSSQLAGVREQYF. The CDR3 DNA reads TGTGCCAGCAGTTCCCAACTAGCGGGAGTACGGGAGCAGTACTTC.

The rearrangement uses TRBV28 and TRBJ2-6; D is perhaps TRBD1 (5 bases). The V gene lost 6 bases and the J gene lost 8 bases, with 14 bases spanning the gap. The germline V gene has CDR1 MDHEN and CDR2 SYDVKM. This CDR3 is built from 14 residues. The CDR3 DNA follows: TGTGCCAGCAGAAGGCAGGGTAGGACCAACGTCCTGACTTTC. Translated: CASRRQGRTNVLTF.

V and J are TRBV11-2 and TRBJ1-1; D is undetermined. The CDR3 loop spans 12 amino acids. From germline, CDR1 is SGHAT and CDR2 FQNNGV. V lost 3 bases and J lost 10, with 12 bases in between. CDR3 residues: CASSLTGFPAFF. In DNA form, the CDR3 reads TGTGCCAGCAGCTTGACTGGATTTCCAGCTTTCTTT.

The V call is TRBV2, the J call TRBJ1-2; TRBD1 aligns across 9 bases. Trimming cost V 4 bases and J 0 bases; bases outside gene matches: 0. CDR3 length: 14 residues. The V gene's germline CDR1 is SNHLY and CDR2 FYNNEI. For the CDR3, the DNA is TGTGCCAGCAGTGGGGACAGGGCTAACTATGGCTACACCTTC. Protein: CASSGDRANYGYTF.

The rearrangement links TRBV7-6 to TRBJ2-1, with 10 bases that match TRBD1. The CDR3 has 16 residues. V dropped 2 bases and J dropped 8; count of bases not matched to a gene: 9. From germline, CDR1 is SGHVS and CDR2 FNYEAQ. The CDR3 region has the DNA TGTGCCAGCAGCTTAACGGTGACAGGGGGCCGGGATGAGCAGTTCTTC. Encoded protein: CASSLTVTGGRDEQFF.

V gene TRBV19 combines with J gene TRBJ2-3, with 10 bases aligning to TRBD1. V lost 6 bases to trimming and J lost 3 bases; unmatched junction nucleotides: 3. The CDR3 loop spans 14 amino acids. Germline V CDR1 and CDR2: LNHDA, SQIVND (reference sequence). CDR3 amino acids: CASSDRGQTDTQYF. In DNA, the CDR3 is TGTGCCAGTAGCGACAGGGGGCAGACAGATACGCAGTATTTT.

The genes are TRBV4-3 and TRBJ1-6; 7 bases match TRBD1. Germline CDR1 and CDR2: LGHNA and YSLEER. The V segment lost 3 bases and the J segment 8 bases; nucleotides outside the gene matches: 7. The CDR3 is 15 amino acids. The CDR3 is CASSQAGTAYSPLHF. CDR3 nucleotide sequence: TGCGCCAGCAGCCAGGCGGGGACAGCGTATTCACCCCTCCACTTT.

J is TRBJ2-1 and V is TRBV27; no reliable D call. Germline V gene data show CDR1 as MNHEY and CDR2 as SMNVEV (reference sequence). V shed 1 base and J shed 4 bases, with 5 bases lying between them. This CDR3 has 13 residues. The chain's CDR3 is CASSLYGYNEQFF. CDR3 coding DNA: TGTGCCAGCAGTTTATACGGGTACAATGAGCAGTTCTTC.

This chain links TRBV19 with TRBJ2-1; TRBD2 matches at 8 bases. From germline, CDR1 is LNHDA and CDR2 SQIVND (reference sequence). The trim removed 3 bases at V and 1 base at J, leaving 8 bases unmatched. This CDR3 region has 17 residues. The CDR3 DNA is TGTGCCAGTAGTATCCCGACGGGAGGGCTGTCCTACAATGAGCAGTTCTTC. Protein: CASSIPTGGLSYNEQFF.

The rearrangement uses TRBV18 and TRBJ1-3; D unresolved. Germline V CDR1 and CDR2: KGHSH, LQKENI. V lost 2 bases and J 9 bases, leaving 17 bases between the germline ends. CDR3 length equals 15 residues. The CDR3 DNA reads TGTGCCAGCTCACCAACGCCCTGGGGTGAGGGCACCATATATTTT. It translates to CASSPTPWGEGTIYF.

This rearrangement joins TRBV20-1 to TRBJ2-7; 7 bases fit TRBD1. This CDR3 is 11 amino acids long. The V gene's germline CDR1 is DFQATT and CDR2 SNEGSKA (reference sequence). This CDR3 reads CSGTDSYEQYF. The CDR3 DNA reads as TGCAGCGGGACAGACTCCTACGAGCAGTACTTC.

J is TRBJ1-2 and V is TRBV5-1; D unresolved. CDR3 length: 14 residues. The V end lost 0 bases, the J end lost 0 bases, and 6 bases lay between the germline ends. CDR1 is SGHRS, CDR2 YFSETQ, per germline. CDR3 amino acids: CASSLESANYGYTF. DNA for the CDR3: TGCGCCAGCAGCTTGGAGTCGGCTAACTATGGCTACACCTTC.

DNA for the CDR3: TGTGCCAGCAGCTTGGCGGGACTATTGGACGAGCAGTACTTC. Its translation is CASSLAGLLDEQYF. The chain couples TRBV13 to TRBJ2-7; 7 nucleotides agree with TRBD2. Germline CDR1 PRHDT, CDR2 FYEKMQ (reference sequence). V dropped 3 bases and J dropped 5; count of bases not matched to a gene: 7. CDR3 size: 14 residues.

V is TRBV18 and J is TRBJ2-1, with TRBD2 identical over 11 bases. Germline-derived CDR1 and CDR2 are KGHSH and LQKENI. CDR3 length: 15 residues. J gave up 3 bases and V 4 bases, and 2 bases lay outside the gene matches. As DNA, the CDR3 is TGTGCCAGCTCACTGGGACTAGCGGTCTACAATGAGCAGTTCTTC. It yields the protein CASSLGLAVYNEQFF.

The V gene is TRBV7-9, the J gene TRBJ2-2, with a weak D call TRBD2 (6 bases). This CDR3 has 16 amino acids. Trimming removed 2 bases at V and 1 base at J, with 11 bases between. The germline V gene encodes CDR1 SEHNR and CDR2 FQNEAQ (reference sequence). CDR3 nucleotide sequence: TGTGCCAGCAGCTTACTCTTGGGGGGGAACACCGGGGAGCTGTTTTTT. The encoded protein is CASSLLLGGNTGELFF.

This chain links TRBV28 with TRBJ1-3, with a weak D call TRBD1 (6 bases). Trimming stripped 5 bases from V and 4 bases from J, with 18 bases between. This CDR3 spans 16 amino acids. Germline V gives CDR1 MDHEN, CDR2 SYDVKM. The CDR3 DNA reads TGTGCCAGCAGTGTCCTTGTACAGGGCGCGGGAAACACCATATATTTT. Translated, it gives CASSVLVQGAGNTIYF.

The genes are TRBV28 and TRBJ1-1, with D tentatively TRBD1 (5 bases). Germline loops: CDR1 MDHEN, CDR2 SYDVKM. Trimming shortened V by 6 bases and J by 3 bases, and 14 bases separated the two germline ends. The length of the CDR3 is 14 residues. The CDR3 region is CASSPAWGDTEAFF. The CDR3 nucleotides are TGTGCCAGCAGCCCAGCCTGGGGGGACACTGAAGCTTTCTTT.

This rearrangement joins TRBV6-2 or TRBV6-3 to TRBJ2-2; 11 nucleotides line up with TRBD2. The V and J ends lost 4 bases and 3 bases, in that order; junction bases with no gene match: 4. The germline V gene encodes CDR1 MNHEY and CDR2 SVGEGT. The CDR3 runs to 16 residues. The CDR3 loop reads CASSSLAGGDTGELFF. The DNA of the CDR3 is TGTGCCAGCAGTTCCCTAGCGGGAGGTGACACCGGGGAGCTGTTTTTT.

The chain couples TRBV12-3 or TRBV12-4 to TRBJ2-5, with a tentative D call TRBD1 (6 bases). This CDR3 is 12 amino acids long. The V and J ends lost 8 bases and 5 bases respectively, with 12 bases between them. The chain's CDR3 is CASGTRRETQYF. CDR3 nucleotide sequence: TGTGCCAGCGGGACACGGAGGGAGACCCAGTACTTC.